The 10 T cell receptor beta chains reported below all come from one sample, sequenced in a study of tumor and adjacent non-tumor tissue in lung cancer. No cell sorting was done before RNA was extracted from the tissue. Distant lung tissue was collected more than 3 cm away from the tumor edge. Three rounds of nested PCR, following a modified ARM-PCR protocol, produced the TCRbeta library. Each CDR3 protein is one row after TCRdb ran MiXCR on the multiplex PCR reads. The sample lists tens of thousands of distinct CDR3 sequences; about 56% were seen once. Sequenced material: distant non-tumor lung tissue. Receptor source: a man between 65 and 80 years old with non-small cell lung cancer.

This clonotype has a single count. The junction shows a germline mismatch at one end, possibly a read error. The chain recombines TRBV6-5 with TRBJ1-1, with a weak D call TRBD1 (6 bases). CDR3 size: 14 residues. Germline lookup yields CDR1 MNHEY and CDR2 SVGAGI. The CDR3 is CATSYLVRDTEAFF. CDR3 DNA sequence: TGTGCCACCAGTTACCTCGTGAGGGACACTGAAGCCTTCTTT.

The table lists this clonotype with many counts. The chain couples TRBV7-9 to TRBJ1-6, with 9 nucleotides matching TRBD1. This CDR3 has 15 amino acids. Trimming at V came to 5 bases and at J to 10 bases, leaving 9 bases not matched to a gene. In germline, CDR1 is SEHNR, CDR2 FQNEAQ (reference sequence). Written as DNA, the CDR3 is TGTGCCAGCAGCCGTAAACAGGGGGCGAGGTCACCCCTCCACTTT. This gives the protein CASSRKQGARSPLHF. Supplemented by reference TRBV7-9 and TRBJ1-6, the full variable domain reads DTGVSQNPRHKITKRGQNVTFRCDPISEHNRLYWYRQTLGQGPEFLTYFQNEAQLEKSRLLSDRFSAERPKGSFSTLEIQRTEQGDSAMYLCASSRKQGARSPLHFGNGTRLTVT.

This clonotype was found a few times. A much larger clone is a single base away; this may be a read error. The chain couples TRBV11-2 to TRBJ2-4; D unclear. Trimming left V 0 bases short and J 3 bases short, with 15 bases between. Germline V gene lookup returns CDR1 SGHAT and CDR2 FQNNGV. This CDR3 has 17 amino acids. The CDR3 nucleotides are TGTGCCAGCAGCTTAGATGGCAGTTTACCAGGCAAAAACATTCAGTACTTC. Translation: CASSLDGSLPGKNIQYF.

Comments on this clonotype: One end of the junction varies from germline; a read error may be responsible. In DNA, the CDR3 is TGCAGTGCTAGGGACAGGGAGGGGAAAGTGACCCAATACTTC. As protein: CSARDREGKVTQYF. This chain joins TRBV20-1 and TRBJ2-5; tentatively, D is TRBD1 (8 bases). The CDR3 runs to 14 residues. Germline values: CDR1 DFQATT, CDR2 SNEGSKA (reference sequence).

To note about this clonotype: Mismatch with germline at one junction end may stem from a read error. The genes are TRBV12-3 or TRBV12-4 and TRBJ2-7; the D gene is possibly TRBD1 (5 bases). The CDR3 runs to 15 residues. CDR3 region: CASSLSGHVAYDQYF. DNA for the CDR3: TGTGCCAGCAGTTTATCCGGACACGTTGCCTACGACCAGTACTTC.

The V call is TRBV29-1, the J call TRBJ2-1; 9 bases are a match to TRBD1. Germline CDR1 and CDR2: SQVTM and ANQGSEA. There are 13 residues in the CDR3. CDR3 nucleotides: TGCAATGTTCGACAGGGGGGATTGAATGAGCAGTTCTTC. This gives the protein CNVRQGGLNEQFF.

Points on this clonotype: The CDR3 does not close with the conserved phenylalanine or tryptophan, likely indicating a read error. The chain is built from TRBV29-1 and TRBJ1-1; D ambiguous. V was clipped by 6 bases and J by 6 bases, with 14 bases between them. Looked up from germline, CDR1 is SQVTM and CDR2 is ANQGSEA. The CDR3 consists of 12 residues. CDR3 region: CSVGIIIAEAFL. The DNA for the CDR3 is TGCAGCGTGGGGATAATAATCGCTGAAGCTTTCCTT.

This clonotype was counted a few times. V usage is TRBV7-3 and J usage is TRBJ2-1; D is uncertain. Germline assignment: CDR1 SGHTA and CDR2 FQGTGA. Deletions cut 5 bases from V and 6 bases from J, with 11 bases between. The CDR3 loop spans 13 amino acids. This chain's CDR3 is CASSPPGSNEQFF. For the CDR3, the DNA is TGTGCCAGCAGCCCTCCAGGTAGCAATGAGCAGTTCTTC.

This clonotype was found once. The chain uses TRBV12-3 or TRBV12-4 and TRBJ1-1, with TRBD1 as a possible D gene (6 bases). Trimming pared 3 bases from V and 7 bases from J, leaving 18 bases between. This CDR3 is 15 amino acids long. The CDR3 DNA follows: TGTGCCAGCAGTTTTACAGGGAACGCTTATGTTGAAGCTTTCTTT. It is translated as CASSFTGNAYVEAFF.

In DNA form, the CDR3 reads TGTGCCAGCATCTTGGGGTCCGCTCCCTACAATGAGCAGTTCTTC. It is translated as CASILGSAPYNEQFF. The rearrangement links TRBV11-3 to TRBJ2-1; D is unclear. V shed 7 bases and J shed 2 bases, with 15 bases lying between them. The CDR3 totals 15 residues. Germline-derived CDR1 and CDR2 are SGHNT and YENEEA.